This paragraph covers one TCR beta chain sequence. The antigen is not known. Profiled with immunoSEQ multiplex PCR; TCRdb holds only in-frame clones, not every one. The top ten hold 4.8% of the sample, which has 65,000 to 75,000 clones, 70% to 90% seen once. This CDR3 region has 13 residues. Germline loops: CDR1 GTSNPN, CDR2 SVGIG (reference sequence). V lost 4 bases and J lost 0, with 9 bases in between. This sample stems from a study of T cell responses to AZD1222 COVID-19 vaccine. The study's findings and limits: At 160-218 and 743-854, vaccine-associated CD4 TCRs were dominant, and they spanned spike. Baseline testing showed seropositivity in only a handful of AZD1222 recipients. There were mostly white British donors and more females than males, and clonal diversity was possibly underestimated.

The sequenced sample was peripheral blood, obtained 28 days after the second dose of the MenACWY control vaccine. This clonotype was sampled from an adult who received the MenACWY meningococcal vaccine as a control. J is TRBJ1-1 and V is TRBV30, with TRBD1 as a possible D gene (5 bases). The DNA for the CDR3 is TGTGCCTGGACTCGGGGGTTGAACACTGAAGCTTTCTTT. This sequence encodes CAWTRGLNTEAFF.